The 31 T cell receptor beta chains reported below all come from one sample, sequenced in a study of Ad26.COV2.S vaccination and SARS-CoV-2 variants. Sequenced by immunoSEQ multiplex PCR; TCRdb stores in-frame clones only, minus some. The sample lists roughly 350,000 clones, about 85% occurring once. Documented treatment: around 19 received Ad26.COV2.S at low or high dose, single or two shots; about 5 received placebo; per-sample allocation not given. Samples were taken on day 63 after the first vaccine or placebo injection. This material consisted of peripheral blood, taken in a trial of Ad26.COV2.S vaccine versus placebo. The receptors were sampled from a person aged 18 to 59 who received the Ad26.COV2.S COVID-19 vaccine or a placebo.

The rearrangement links TRBV27 to TRBJ1-4; the match to TRBD1 covers 10 bases. The J segment lost 0 bases and the V segment lost 8 bases, leaving 12 bases of the junction unmatched. The CDR3 spans 18 residues. Germline V lookup: CDR1 MNHEY, CDR2 SMNVEV (reference sequence). The CDR3 DNA reads as TGTGCCAGCCGAAAGGACAGGGGGAGATTTTCAACTAATGAAAAACTGTTTTTT. As protein: CASRKDRGRFSTNEKLFF.

The genes are TRBV4-3 and TRBJ1-2, with D possibly TRBD1 on 6 matching bases. Germline assignment: CDR1 LGHNA and CDR2 YSLEER. The V end lost 0 bases, the J end lost 2 bases, and 25 bases lay between the germline ends. The CDR3 contains 20 residues. This CDR3 reads CASSQDYAGSQGIRNYGYTF. Here the CDR3 DNA reads TGCGCCAGCAGCCAAGACTATGCCGGATCCCAGGGGATTAGAAACTATGGCTACACCTTC.

The gene calls are TRBV27 and TRBJ2-7; D ambiguous. CDR1 MNHEY and CDR2 SMNVEV come from the germline V gene (reference sequence). The CDR3 covers 13 residues. The V gene lost 6 bases and the J gene lost 6 bases, with 15 bases spanning the gap. CDR3 in amino acids: CASSRSPVGEQYF. The CDR3 coding sequence is TGTGCCAGCAGCCGATCCCCCGTGGGCGAGCAGTACTTC.

The V and J genes are TRBV5-1 and TRBJ1-3; perhaps TRBD1 as D (5 bases). Trimming pared 1 base from V and 2 bases from J, leaving 16 bases between. The CDR3 covers 17 residues. The V gene's germline CDR1 is SGHRS and CDR2 YFSETQ. CDR3 sequence reads: CASSLNIVTETGNTIYF. CDR3 nucleotide sequence: TGCGCCAGCAGCTTGAATATTGTGACAGAGACTGGAAACACCATATATTTT. The full variable domain, in which reference TRBV5-1 and TRBJ1-3 provide the parts outside the CDR3, is KAGVTQTPRYLIKTRGQQVTLSCSPISGHRSVSWYQQTPGQGLQFLFEYFSETQRNKGNFPGRFSGRQFSNSRSEMNVSTLELGDSALYLCASSLNIVTETGNTIYFGEGSWLTVV.

This chain connects TRBV29-1 to TRBJ1-4; D is unresolved. Between the trimmed V and J ends, which lost 6 bases and 4 bases, there was a span of 15 bases. CDR1 is SQVTM and CDR2 is ANQGSEA in the germline V gene. The CDR3 has 14 amino acids. In nucleotides, the CDR3 is TGCAGCGTCCGAGAGGGTACCCATAATGAAAAACTGTTTTTT. Translating gives CSVREGTHNEKLFF.

The chain couples TRBV20-1 to TRBJ2-7; 11 nucleotides align to TRBD1. Germline V gives CDR1 DFQATT, CDR2 SNEGSKA (reference sequence). The trim removed 3 bases at V and 3 bases at J, leaving 4 bases unmatched. The CDR3 contains 14 residues. The CDR3, as DNA: TGCAGTGCTAGTGGGGACAGGGGGATCTACGAGCAGTACTTC. Translating gives CSASGDRGIYEQYF.

The rearrangement joins TRBV5-8 to TRBJ2-3, with D possibly matching TRBD1 (6 bases). V lost 3 bases and J 2 bases, leaving 16 bases between the germline ends. The CDR3 is 16 residues long. Germline lookup yields CDR1 SGHTS and CDR2 YDEGEE. Here the CDR3 DNA reads TGTGCCAGCAGCTGGGGCCAGGGGACCCACACAGATACGCAGTATTTT. This codes for CASSWGQGTHTDTQYF.

This clone is a singleton in its sample. V is TRBV29-1 and J is TRBJ1-1, with D tentatively TRBD1 (5 bases). Trimming removed 7 bases at V and 1 base at J, with 10 bases between. The CDR3 runs to 12 residues. Germline V lookup: CDR1 SQVTM, CDR2 ANQGSEA. CDR3 nucleotide sequence: TGCAGCGCCCAGGGCCAGAACACTGAAGCTTTCTTT. Its translation is CSAQGQNTEAFF.

A few counts support this clone. The genes are TRBV25-1 and TRBJ1-1; D is perhaps TRBD1 (6 bases). V was cut by 4 bases and J by 11 bases, with 17 bases left in between. Germline CDR1 and CDR2: MGHDK and SYGVNS. CDR3 length: 13 residues. CDR3 region: CASSATSGAWAFF. CDR3 DNA sequence: TGTGCCAGCAGTGCAACCTCGGGGGCATGGGCTTTCTTT.

The CDR3 bases are TGTGCCTGGGGTGGGGGCAATCAGCCCCAGCATTTT. It translates to CAWGGGNQPQHF. The rearrangement uses TRBV30 and TRBJ1-5; no reliable D call. Per germline, CDR1 GTSNPN and CDR2 SVGIG (reference sequence). The V and J ends lost 5 bases and 2 bases respectively, with 7 bases between them. This CDR3 has 12 residues.

The chain recombines TRBV29-1 with TRBJ2-7; the match to TRBD1 covers 10 bases. This CDR3 spans 17 amino acids. Per germline, CDR1 SQVTM and CDR2 ANQGSEA. V lost 2 bases to trimming and J lost 1 base; unmatched junction nucleotides: 11. Here the CDR3 reads CSVEIIHGDRGSYEQYF. CDR3 DNA sequence: TGCAGCGTTGAAATTATCCATGGGGACAGGGGATCCTACGAGCAGTACTTC.

This chain connects TRBV21-1 to TRBJ2-7; whether TRBD2, the table's D call, matches the DNA was not checked. TRBV21-1 is reported as a pseudogene. This CDR3 is 17 amino acids long. DNA for the CDR3: TGTGCCAGCAGCAAGGTCTTCGTATGGAATGGACTCTACGAGCAGTACTTC. Protein product: CASSKVFVWNGLYEQYF.

This clone was seen only once. The V and J genes are TRBV9 and TRBJ1-6; no reliable D call. V was trimmed by 0 bases and J by 3 bases, leaving 7 bases between them. Germline CDR1 and CDR2: SGDLS and YYNGEE. The CDR3 runs 15 residues. Here the CDR3 reads CASSVGVLYNSPLHF. CDR3 coding DNA: TGTGCCAGCAGCGTAGGGGTCCTCTATAATTCACCCCTCCACTTT.

DNA for the CDR3: TGTGCCAGTAGTCCCCCCCCGGGACAGGTGGGTTCACCCCTCCACTTT. Amino acids: CASSPPPGQVGSPLHF. The chain couples TRBV19 to TRBJ1-6; 8 nucleotides align to TRBD1. The germline gives CDR1 LNHDA, CDR2 SQIVND (reference sequence). V gave up 5 bases and J gave up 9 bases; unmatched junction bases: 12. The CDR3 is 16 amino acids.

The chain uses TRBV6-5 and TRBJ1-5; TRBD1 is a possible D gene (6 bases). From germline, CDR1 is MNHEY and CDR2 SVGAGI. The CDR3 runs 13 residues. Trimming took off 6 bases at V and 10 bases at J, with 16 bases between the two ends. CDR3 amino acids: CASRKDRSYPQHF. CDR3 in DNA: TGTGCCAGCAGAAAGGACAGATCCTACCCCCAGCATTTT.

This chain uses TRBV6-2 or TRBV6-3 with TRBJ2-7; TRBD1 is a possible D gene (6 bases). The CDR3 consists of 17 residues. CDR1 is MNHEY, CDR2 SVGEGT, per germline. V dropped 6 bases and J dropped 1 base, with 22 bases sitting between them. The CDR3 reads CASSPLGATSGSYEQYF. CDR3 nucleotide sequence: TGTGCCAGCAGCCCTTTGGGGGCGACGTCAGGTTCCTACGAGCAGTACTTC.

This clone has a single count. The chain carries TRBV24-1 and TRBJ1-2; D unresolved. The length of the CDR3 is 12 residues. V gave up 1 base and J gave up 6 bases, with 5 bases separating them. Germline V lookup: CDR1 KGHDR, CDR2 SFDVKD. This CDR3 reads CATSDFMDGYTF. In DNA, the CDR3 is TGTGCCACCAGTGATTTTATGGATGGCTACACCTTC.

The genes are TRBV7-6 and TRBJ2-7; the match to TRBD1 covers 8 bases. J was trimmed by 3 bases and V by 3 bases; bases with no gene match: 4. Germline CDR1 SGHVS, CDR2 FNYEAQ. CDR3 length: 14 residues. The CDR3 DNA reads as TGTGCCAGCAGCTTGGGCGACAGGGGCTACGAGCAGTACTTC. This gives the protein CASSLGDRGYEQYF.

V and J are TRBV6-1 and TRBJ2-7, with 14 bases identical to TRBD2. Trimming took 5 bases from V and 7 from J; bases not matched to a gene: 7. This CDR3 spans 15 amino acids. Looked up from germline, CDR1 is MNHNS and CDR2 is SASEGT. The CDR3 protein is CASSPGLAGVGEQYF. The CDR3 DNA is TGTGCCAGCAGTCCGGGACTAGCGGGAGTGGGAGAGCAGTACTTC.

This chain uses TRBV7-8 with TRBJ2-1; 8 nucleotides align to TRBD2. Germline trimming cut 3 bases from V and 2 bases from J; bases unmatched to any gene: 0. The V gene's germline CDR1 is SGHVS and CDR2 FQNEAQ. The CDR3 covers 14 residues. The CDR3 DNA follows: TGTGCCAGCAGCTTTAGCGGGACCTACAATGAGCAGTTCTTC. Amino acid sequence: CASSFSGTYNEQFF.

In DNA form, the CDR3 reads TGTGCCAGCAGCACCGGAGAAGGAAACATTCAGTACTTC. Amino acids: CASSTGEGNIQYF. V is TRBV11-3 and J is TRBJ2-4; D uncertain. V lost 5 bases to trimming and J lost 6 bases, with 11 bases between them. CDR3 length: 13 amino acids. From germline, CDR1 is SGHNT and CDR2 YENEEA.

V is TRBV7-3 and J is TRBJ2-2; weak D call: TRBD1 (5 bases). The CDR3 is made up of 15 amino acids. Per the germline V gene, CDR1 is SGHTA and CDR2 is FQGTGA. Between the trimmed V and J ends, which lost 1 base and 4 bases, there was a span of 10 bases. The CDR3 nucleotides are TGTGCCAGCAGCTTAATGCAGGGTGGCACCGGGGAGCTGTTTTTT. This sequence encodes CASSLMQGGTGELFF. Full variable domain (outside the CDR3, taken from reference TRBV7-3 and TRBJ2-2): GAGVSQTPSNKVTEKGKYVELRCDPISGHTALYWYRQSLGQGPEFLIYFQGTGAADDSGLPNDRFFAVRPEGSVSTLKIQRTERGDSAVYLCASSLMQGGTGELFFGEGSRLTVL.

The table lists this clone with a few counts. The V and J genes are TRBV3-1 (or the pseudogene TRBV3-2) and TRBJ2-7; TRBD2 matches at 13 bases. Germline trimming cut 0 bases from V and 5 bases from J; bases unmatched to any gene: 10. CDR1 and CDR2 from the germline V gene are LGHDT and YNNKEL (reference sequence). CDR3 length: 18 amino acids. This chain's CDR3 is CASSQDKLAGGLVHEQYF. The CDR3 nucleotides are TGTGCCAGCAGCCAAGATAAACTAGCGGGAGGGCTCGTCCACGAGCAGTACTTC.

The chain couples TRBV19 to TRBJ2-3, with 8 bases matching TRBD2. The CDR3 consists of 16 residues. Trimming removed 5 bases from V and 1 base from J; junction bases left unmatched: 8. Germline-derived CDR1 and CDR2 are LNHDA and SQIVND (reference sequence). Here the CDR3 DNA reads TGTGCCAGTAGTCTCTCCGCGGGGGGCGGCACAGATACGCAGTATTTT. It codes for CASSLSAGGGTDTQYF.

This clone was recorded a few times. The chain combines TRBV2 with TRBJ2-2, with D unresolved. CDR1 and CDR2 from the germline V gene are SNHLY and FYNNEI. CDR3 size: 12 residues. The germline V and J ends were trimmed by 6 bases and 3 bases, with 5 bases remaining between them. CDR3 sequence: CASRVYTGELFF. CDR3 in DNA: TGTGCCAGCAGGGTATACACCGGGGAGCTGTTTTTT.

The V and J genes are TRBV4-3 and TRBJ2-7; 13 bases map to TRBD2. The germline CDR1 and CDR2 sequences are LGHNA and YSLEER. J gave up 2 bases and V 1 base, and 2 bases lay outside the gene matches. This CDR3 is built from 16 residues. CDR3 amino acids: CASSQGLAGGAYEQYF. The DNA for the CDR3 is TGCGCCAGCAGCCAAGGACTAGCGGGAGGCGCCTACGAGCAGTACTTC.

This clone was detected only once. The chain recombines TRBV30 with TRBJ1-5; 11 positions match TRBD1. Germline CDR1 reads GTSNPN; CDR2 reads SVGIG (reference sequence). This CDR3 region has 21 residues. The V and J ends lost 2 bases and 6 bases, in that order; junction bases with no gene match: 24. CDR3 coding DNA: TGTGCCTGGAGTACAGGACAGGGGGCTCGCACACTTCGGTCCGGTGGTCAGCCCCAGCATTTT. Protein: CAWSTGQGARTLRSGGQPQHF.

A few counts support this clone. The rearrangement links TRBV5-1 to TRBJ1-6; the match to TRBD1 covers 8 bases. The V gene end was trimmed by 0 bases and the J gene end by 1 base; junction bases not matched to a gene: 6. The CDR3 totals 18 residues. Germline CDR1 SGHRS, CDR2 YFSETQ. CDR3 nucleotides: TGCGCCAGCAGCTTGGGCTCAGGGGGCCGGTCCTATAATTCACCCCTCCACTTT. It yields the protein CASSLGSGGRSYNSPLHF.

The V call is TRBV4-1, the J call TRBJ1-6; TRBD1 might be the D (6 bases). The ends were cut back, 2 bases at V and 7 bases at J, with 12 bases in the middle. CDR3 length equals 15 residues. Germline loops: CDR1 MGHRA, CDR2 YSYEKL. Written as DNA, the CDR3 is TGCGCCAGCAGCCAAACGGACAGAAACAATTCACCCCTCCACTTT. It yields the protein CASSQTDRNNSPLHF.

V is TRBV7-9 and J is TRBJ1-1; TRBD1 is a possible D gene (6 bases). The V end lost 3 bases, the J end lost 7 bases, and 18 bases lay between the germline ends. Germline assignment: CDR1 SEHNR and CDR2 FQNEAQ (reference sequence). The length of the CDR3 is 15 residues. CDR3 in DNA: TGTGCCAGCAGCTTCTCCTTGGGGGGCGGTTTTGAAGCTTTCTTT. This encodes CASSFSLGGGFEAFF.

V gene TRBV27 combines with J gene TRBJ2-2; D call uncertain. CDR1 and CDR2 from the germline V gene are MNHEY and SMNVEV (reference sequence). The CDR3 length is 14 residues. Trimming removed 4 bases at V and 6 bases at J, with 12 bases between. The CDR3 DNA sequence: TGTGCCAGCAGTTCACCTCTTTACGCCGGGGAGCTGTTTTTT. Amino acid sequence: CASSSPLYAGELFF.